This entry concerns a single TCR beta chain. What it recognizes is unknown. The data originate from a study of blood T cells in healthy people across ages. Regarding the study as a whole: Roughly linearly, TCR beta diversity per million T cells fell as age increased.

Germline lookup yields CDR1 SNHLY and CDR2 FYNNEI. Trimming cost V 5 bases and J 5 bases; bases outside gene matches: 2. The CDR3 extends over 13 amino acids. The second PCR ran about 6 to 12 cycles with a sample-barcoded 5' primer and J-beta primers. Using its own MiXCR run on the 5' RACE reads, TCRdb lists one record per CDR3 protein. The profile shows about 1 million distinct CDR3 sequences, 45% of them singletons. The receptor was isolated from a woman aged 55 to 70 in good health. The sequencing input was blood. The chain links TRBV2 to TRBJ2-2; 7 bases align to TRBD1. The CDR3 DNA sequence: TGTGCCAGCAGTCGGGACAGAACCGGGGAGCTGTTTTTT. This encodes CASSRDRTGELFF.